Below are 31 T cell receptor beta chains sequenced from a single sample in a study of blood T cell repertoires in COVID-19. Only in-frame clones appear in the TCRdb table, and some are missing; sequencing was by immunoSEQ multiplex PCR. Of about 120,000 clones listed, 86% were seen once; the top ten hold approximately 4.7%. Sequencing was carried out using peripheral blood. The receptors here all came from a man between 40 and 49 years old with acute or convalescent COVID-19.

This clone was seen once. This chain uses TRBV15 with TRBJ2-5, with D tentatively TRBD1 (6 bases). Trimming removed 5 bases at V and 5 bases at J, with 15 bases between. The CDR3 has 14 residues. From germline, CDR1 is LNHNV and CDR2 YYDKDF (reference sequence). The CDR3 bases are TGTGCCACCAGCGGATCCAGGGGTGAGGAGACCCAGTACTTC. It is translated as CATSGSRGEETQYF.

This clone was detected once. The V call is TRBV30, the J call TRBJ2-1; no reliable D call. Germline CDR1 GTSNPN, CDR2 SVGIG (reference sequence). There are 15 residues in the CDR3. Trimming shortened V by 0 bases and J by 0 bases, and 9 bases separated the two germline ends. CDR3 region: CAWSVPSPSYNEQFF. In DNA form, the CDR3 reads TGTGCCTGGAGTGTACCTAGTCCCTCCTACAATGAGCAGTTCTTC.

The genes are TRBV3-1 (or the pseudogene TRBV3-2) and TRBJ2-5; possible D gene TRBD2, 5 bases. Per germline, CDR1 LGHDT and CDR2 YNNKEL (reference sequence). V lost 0 bases and J lost 1, with 12 bases in between. This CDR3 has 16 residues. The CDR3 region is CASSQEGSGVQETQYF. CDR3 DNA sequence: TGTGCCAGCAGCCAAGAGGGATCCGGGGTCCAAGAGACCCAGTACTTC.

The rearrangement uses TRBV14 and TRBJ1-1; D is undetermined. From germline, CDR1 is SGHDN and CDR2 FVKESK. This CDR3 contains 16 residues. Trimming stripped 5 bases from V and 6 bases from J, with 22 bases between. The CDR3 coding sequence is TGTGCCAGCAGCGAATTCGGACGGGTGGGAGCCTCTGAAGCTTTCTTT. Amino acids: CASSEFGRVGASEAFF.

This chain links TRBV5-1 with TRBJ2-3; 9 bases are shared with TRBD1. Germline CDR1 is SGHRS and CDR2 is YFSETQ. After removal of 4 bases from V and 5 bases from J, the junction contained 5 bases not matched to a gene. The CDR3 has 14 amino acids. Written as DNA, the CDR3 is TGCGCCAGCAGCCTGGACAGGGGTGGAGATACGCAGTATTTT. Translation: CASSLDRGGDTQYF.

The J gene is TRBJ2-3, the V gene TRBV7-9; tentatively, D is TRBD1 (6 bases). The germline CDR1 and CDR2 sequences are SEHNR and FQNEAQ (reference sequence). V lost 3 bases to trimming and J lost 2 bases, with 12 bases between them. The CDR3 contains 15 residues. CDR3: CASSFAGDPTDTQYF. In nucleotides, the CDR3 is TGTGCCAGCAGCTTTGCAGGGGACCCCACAGATACGCAGTATTTT.

This chain uses TRBV29-1 with TRBJ2-3, with a tentative D call TRBD2 (6 bases). V was shortened by 0 bases and J by 3 bases, with 16 bases between the two germline ends. In germline, CDR1 is SQVTM, CDR2 ANQGSEA. The CDR3 runs 16 residues. This CDR3 reads CSVEDLGEAGTDTQYF. As DNA, the CDR3 is TGCAGCGTTGAAGATTTGGGGGAGGCGGGTACAGATACGCAGTATTTT.

The chain is built from TRBV20-1 and TRBJ1-2; tentatively, D is TRBD1 (6 bases). Germline CDR1 and CDR2: DFQATT and SNEGSKA (reference sequence). This CDR3 has 13 amino acids. V was trimmed by 3 bases and J by 8 bases, leaving 16 bases between them. CDR3 region: CSASDARGKGYTF. In DNA, the CDR3 is TGCAGTGCTAGTGACGCCAGGGGTAAGGGCTACACCTTC.

This clone appeared a single time. The chain joins TRBV6-5 to TRBJ1-1; no clear D. V was clipped by 6 bases and J by 0 bases, with 8 bases between them. This CDR3 region has 13 residues. Looked up from germline, CDR1 is MNHEY and CDR2 is SVGAGI. CDR3: CASSEQLNTEAFF. DNA for the CDR3: TGTGCCAGCAGCGAGCAACTGAACACTGAAGCTTTCTTT.

The V call is TRBV27, the J call TRBJ2-7; 9 bases agree with TRBD2. The CDR3 consists of 16 residues. Germline-derived CDR1 and CDR2 are MNHEY and SMNVEV (reference sequence). The V gene end was trimmed by 0 bases and the J gene end by 3 bases; junction bases not matched to a gene: 6. The CDR3, as DNA: TGTGCCAGCAGTTTATCTCCTAGCGGGGCCCTCTACGAGCAGTACTTC. It yields the protein CASSLSPSGALYEQYF.

The chain employs TRBV6-5 and TRBJ1-1; 10 bases map to TRBD1. This CDR3 comprises 14 residues. J gave up 11 bases and V 5 bases, and 11 bases lay outside the gene matches. CDR1 is MNHEY, CDR2 SVGAGI, per germline. The CDR3 nucleotides are TGTGCCAGCAGTAAGATCGACAGGGGGCGCATGGCTTTCTTT. Translating gives CASSKIDRGRMAFF.

The V gene is TRBV12-5, the J gene TRBJ1-1; D not resolved. Germline V CDR1 and CDR2: LGHNT, FRNRAP. The CDR3 covers 13 residues. V lost 3 bases and J 1 base, leaving 6 bases between the germline ends. The CDR3 region has the DNA TGTGCTAGTGGTTTTGAGGGGAACACTGAAGCTTTCTTT. Residues: CASGFEGNTEAFF.

The chain has TRBV6-5 and TRBJ2-1, with 9 bases lining up with TRBD1. The CDR3 length is 15 residues. The germline gives CDR1 MNHEY, CDR2 SVGAGI. V shed 0 bases, J shed 7 bases, and the junction held 4 bases outside the gene matches. The CDR3 bases are TGTGCCAGCAGTTACTCCCCGGACAGGGGAAATGAGCAGTTCTTC. Its protein product is CASSYSPDRGNEQFF.

The V gene is TRBV18, the J gene TRBJ1-2; D might be TRBD1 (6 bases). This CDR3 contains 15 residues. The germline V gene has CDR1 KGHSH and CDR2 LQKENI. V was trimmed by 2 bases and J by 4 bases, leaving 14 bases between them. CDR3 sequence (DNA): TGTGCCAGCTCACCAGAGTCGGGGGGCCCCTATGGCTACACCTTC. Translated, it gives CASSPESGGPYGYTF.

The chain employs TRBV6-5 and TRBJ2-4; weak D call: TRBD1 (5 bases). This CDR3 contains 14 residues. With 0 bases removed from V and 7 bases from J, the gap between germline ends came to 10 bases. Germline V gives CDR1 MNHEY, CDR2 SVGAGI. The CDR3 sequence is CASSYSIRVNIQYF. The CDR3 bases are TGTGCCAGCAGTTACTCGATCAGGGTTAACATTCAGTACTTC.

The rearrangement links TRBV29-1 to TRBJ1-1; D is possibly TRBD1 (6 bases). CDR1 is SQVTM, CDR2 ANQGSEA, per germline. This CDR3 contains 14 residues. Trimming shortened V by 4 bases and J by 1 base, and 13 bases separated the two germline ends. DNA for the CDR3: TGCAGCGTTGTGGCAGGGGTGGAGAACACTGAAGCTTTCTTT. Amino acids: CSVVAGVENTEAFF.

This clone has a single count. The chain combines TRBV4-1 with TRBJ2-2; 8 nucleotides match TRBD2. The CDR3 runs 16 residues. CDR1 MGHRA and CDR2 YSYEKL come from the germline V gene. After removal of 4 bases from V and 7 bases from J, the junction contained 11 bases not matched to a gene. The CDR3 region is CASSRQTSGNGGELFF. The CDR3 bases are TGCGCCAGCAGCCGCCAAACTAGCGGAAATGGCGGGGAGCTGTTTTTT.

This chain links TRBV12-3 or TRBV12-4 with TRBJ2-7; D is possibly TRBD2 (5 bases). Trimming took off 3 bases at V and 6 bases at J, with 12 bases between the two ends. This CDR3 contains 13 residues. The CDR3 nucleotides read TGTGCCAGCAGTTTGAGGGTGGAAGGCGAGCAGTACTTC. Protein: CASSLRVEGEQYF.

This chain links TRBV5-5 with TRBJ2-3; no clear D gene. Between the trimmed V and J ends, which lost 0 bases and 1 base, there was a span of 9 bases. Germline V CDR1 and CDR2: SGHKS, YYEKEE (reference sequence). This CDR3 is built from 15 residues. CDR3 residues: CASSLDTLRTDTQYF. The CDR3 nucleotides read TGTGCCAGCAGCTTGGACACCCTCCGCACAGATACGCAGTATTTT.

V is TRBV7-8 and J is TRBJ2-2; weak D call: TRBD2 (5 bases). This CDR3 is 14 amino acids long. The germline gives CDR1 SGHVS, CDR2 FQNEAQ. The ends were cut back, 1 base at V and 7 bases at J, with 10 bases in the middle. In nucleotides, the CDR3 is TGTGCCAGCAGCTTAGTTCGAGGGTTCGGGGAGCTGTTTTTT. The encoded protein is CASSLVRGFGELFF. Based on the CDR3 plus reference TRBV7-8 and TRBJ2-2, the full variable domain is GAGVSQSPRYKVAKRGQDVALRCDPISGHVSLFWYQQALGQGPEFLTYFQNEAQLDKSGLPSDRFFAERPEGSVSTLKIQRTQQEDSAVYLCASSLVRGFGELFFGEGSRLTVL.

This chain uses TRBV6-5 with TRBJ2-3; D gene uncertain. The CDR3 spans 14 residues. Germline V gene sequence: CDR1 MNHEY, CDR2 SVGAGI. The V gene lost 2 bases and the J gene lost 0 bases, with 6 bases spanning the gap. The CDR3 region has the DNA TGTGCCAGCAGTTACAGCTTTAGCACAGATACGCAGTATTTT. Encoded protein: CASSYSFSTDTQYF.

The chain has TRBV27 and TRBJ1-1, with a weak D call TRBD1 (6 bases). Looked up from germline, CDR1 is MNHEY and CDR2 is SMNVEV (reference sequence). V lost 4 bases, J lost 1 base, and 16 bases lay in between. The CDR3 has 16 amino acids. CDR3 DNA sequence: TGTGCCAGCAGTTCCCACCTTACAGGGTGGAACACTGAAGCTTTCTTT. Translating it yields CASSSHLTGWNTEAFF.

The V and J genes are TRBV7-8 and TRBJ2-5, with 8 nucleotides matching TRBD2. Germline V gives CDR1 SGHVS, CDR2 FQNEAQ. The CDR3 is 16 residues long. J lost 2 bases, V lost 0 bases, and 5 bases had no gene match. CDR3 in DNA: TGTGCCAGCAGCTTAGCGTTAGTAGCGGGACAAGAGACCCAGTACTTC. It is translated as CASSLALVAGQETQYF.

J is TRBJ2-5 and V is TRBV30; 7 bases are shared with TRBD2. Germline V CDR1 and CDR2: GTSNPN, SVGIG (reference sequence). J gave up 3 bases and V 3 bases, and 7 bases lay outside the gene matches. There are 14 residues in the CDR3. CDR3 protein: CAWRMGLAEETQYF. The CDR3 nucleotides are TGTGCCTGGAGGATGGGTCTAGCGGAAGAGACCCAGTACTTC.

The chain recombines TRBV7-9 with TRBJ1-2, with D uncertain. CDR1 SEHNR and CDR2 FQNEAQ come from the germline V gene (reference sequence). The V end was cut by 5 bases, the J end by 8 bases, with 15 bases between. The CDR3 spans 13 residues. The CDR3 protein is CASSALGERGYTF. The CDR3 DNA is TGTGCCAGCAGCGCCCTGGGCGAACGGGGCTACACCTTC.

V gene TRBV7-3 combines with J gene TRBJ1-2; TRBD1 agrees at 9 bases. Germline CDR1 and CDR2: SGHTA and FQGTGA. With V trimmed by 3 bases and J by 6 bases, 2 bases remained unmatched. CDR3 size: 13 residues. This chain's CDR3 is CASSLGQGDGYTF. CDR3 DNA sequence: TGTGCCAGCAGCTTGGGACAGGGCGATGGCTACACCTTC.

The chain employs TRBV30 and TRBJ2-1; 7 nucleotides match TRBD2. After removal of 4 bases from V and 0 bases from J, the junction contained 3 bases not matched to a gene. CDR1 is GTSNPN, CDR2 SVGIG, per germline (reference sequence). The CDR3 runs to 14 residues. This CDR3 reads CAWNPGGSYNEQFF. The CDR3 region has the DNA TGTGCCTGGAACCCGGGAGGCTCCTACAATGAGCAGTTCTTC.

This clone was observed a single time. This chain connects TRBV19 to TRBJ2-1; 13 nucleotides match TRBD2. J was trimmed by 7 bases and V by 1 base; bases with no gene match: 4. In germline, CDR1 is LNHDA, CDR2 SQIVND (reference sequence). There are 16 residues in the CDR3. Written as DNA, the CDR3 is TGTGCCAGTAGTATAGCTGGACTAGCGGGAGTAAATGAGCAGTTCTTC. Protein product: CASSIAGLAGVNEQFF.

The gene calls are TRBV5-4 and TRBJ2-1; 10 bases are a match to TRBD2. Germline trimming cut 4 bases from V and 5 bases from J; bases unmatched to any gene: 9. CDR1 is SGHNT and CDR2 is YYREEE in the germline V gene (reference sequence). The CDR3 totals 16 residues. The CDR3 nucleotides are TGTGCCAGCAGCCCCCCCGGACTAGCGGCGGACAATGAGCAGTTCTTC. Amino acid sequence: CASSPPGLAADNEQFF.

This chain connects TRBV6-2 or TRBV6-3 to TRBJ2-7; maybe TRBD1 (5 bases). Germline V gene data show CDR1 as MNHEY and CDR2 as SVGEGT. Trimming cost V 2 bases and J 6 bases, with 14 bases left between them. The CDR3 has 14 amino acids. The CDR3 DNA follows: TGTGCCAGCAGTTACGCGACTCTTGGGGCCGAGCAGTACTTC. Its protein product is CASSYATLGAEQYF.

This sequence joins TRBV5-3 and TRBJ1-4, with 12 bases that match TRBD1. TRBV5-3 is designated an ORF whose function remains uncertain. The CDR3 is made up of 16 amino acids. Trimming took 4 bases from V and 4 from J; bases not matched to a gene: 5. DNA of the CDR3: TGTGCCAGAAGCAAGGGACAGGGGGCGGTTAATGAAAAACTGTTTTTT. Encoded protein: CARSKGQGAVNEKLFF.